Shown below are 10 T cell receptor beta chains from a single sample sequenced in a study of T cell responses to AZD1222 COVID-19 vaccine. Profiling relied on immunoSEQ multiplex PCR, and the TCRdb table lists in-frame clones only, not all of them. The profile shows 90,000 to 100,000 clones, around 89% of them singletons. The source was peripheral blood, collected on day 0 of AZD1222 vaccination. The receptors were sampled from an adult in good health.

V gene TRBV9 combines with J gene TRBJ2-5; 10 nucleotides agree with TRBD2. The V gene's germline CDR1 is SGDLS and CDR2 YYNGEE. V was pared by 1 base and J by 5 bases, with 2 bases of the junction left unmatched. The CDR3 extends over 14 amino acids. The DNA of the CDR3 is TGTGCCAGCAGCGTACTAGCGGGAGAGGAGACCCAGTACTTC. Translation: CASSVLAGEETQYF.

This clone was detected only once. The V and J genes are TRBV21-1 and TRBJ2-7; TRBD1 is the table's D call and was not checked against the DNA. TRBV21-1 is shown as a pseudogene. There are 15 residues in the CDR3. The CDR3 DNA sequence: TGTGCCAGCAGCAAAGTATGTAGGGGTTTCAACGAGCAGTACTTC. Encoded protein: CASSKVCRGFNEQYF.

The CDR3 loop reads CASSLTGLGSGNTIYF. In nucleotides, the CDR3 is TGTGCCAGCAGCTTGACAGGGCTGGGTTCTGGAAACACCATATATTTT. The chain joins TRBV5-6 to TRBJ1-3; a weak D match, TRBD1 (6 bases). V gave up 1 base and J gave up 1 base, with 12 bases separating them. Germline V gives CDR1 SGHDT, CDR2 YYEEEE. The CDR3 covers 16 residues.

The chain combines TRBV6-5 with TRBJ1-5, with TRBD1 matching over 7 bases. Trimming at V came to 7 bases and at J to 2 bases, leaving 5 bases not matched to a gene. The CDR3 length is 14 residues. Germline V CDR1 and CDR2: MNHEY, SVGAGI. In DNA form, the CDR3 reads TGTGCCAGCATGGGAGGGGGCGGCAATCAGCCCCAGCATTTT. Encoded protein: CASMGGGGNQPQHF.

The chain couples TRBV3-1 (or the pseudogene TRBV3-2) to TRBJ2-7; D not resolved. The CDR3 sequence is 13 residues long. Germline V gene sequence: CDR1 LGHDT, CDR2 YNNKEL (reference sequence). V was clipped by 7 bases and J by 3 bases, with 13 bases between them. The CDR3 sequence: CASTSSVDYEQYF. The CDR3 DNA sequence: TGTGCCAGCACCTCATCCGTAGACTACGAGCAGTACTTC.

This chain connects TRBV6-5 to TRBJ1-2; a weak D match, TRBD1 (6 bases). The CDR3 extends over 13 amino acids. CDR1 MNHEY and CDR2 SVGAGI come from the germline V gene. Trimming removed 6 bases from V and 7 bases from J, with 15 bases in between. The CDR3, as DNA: TGTGCCAGCAGGAATACAGGGTTGGCTGGCTACACCTTC. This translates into CASRNTGLAGYTF.

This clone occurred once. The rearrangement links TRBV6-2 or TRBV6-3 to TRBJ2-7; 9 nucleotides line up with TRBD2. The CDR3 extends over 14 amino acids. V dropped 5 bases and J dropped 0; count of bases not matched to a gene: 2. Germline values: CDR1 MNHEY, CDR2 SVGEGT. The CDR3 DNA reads TGTGCCAGCAGTGGTAGCGGGAGCTCCTACGAGCAGTACTTC. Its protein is CASSGSGSSYEQYF.

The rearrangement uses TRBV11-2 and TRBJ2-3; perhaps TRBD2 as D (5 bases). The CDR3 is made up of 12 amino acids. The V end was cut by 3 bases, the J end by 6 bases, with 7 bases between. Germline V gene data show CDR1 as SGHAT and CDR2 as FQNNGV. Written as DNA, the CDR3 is TGTGCCAGCAGCTTGGAGCGGGATACGCAGTATTTT. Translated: CASSLERDTQYF.

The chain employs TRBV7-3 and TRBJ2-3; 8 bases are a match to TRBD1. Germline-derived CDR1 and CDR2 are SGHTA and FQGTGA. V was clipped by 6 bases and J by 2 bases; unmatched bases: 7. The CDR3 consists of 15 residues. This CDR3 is CASSSGQEITDTQYF. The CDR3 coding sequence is TGTGCCAGCAGTTCGGGACAGGAGATCACAGATACGCAGTATTTT.

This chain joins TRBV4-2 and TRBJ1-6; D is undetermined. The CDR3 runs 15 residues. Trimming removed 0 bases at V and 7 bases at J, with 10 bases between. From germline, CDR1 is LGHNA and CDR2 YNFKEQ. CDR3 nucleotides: TGTGCCAGCAGCCAAGAGGGGTTGGGAAATTCACCCCTCCACTTT. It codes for CASSQEGLGNSPLHF.